This T cell receptor (beta chain) was sequenced for a study of blood T cell repertoires in COVID-19. The wider study: Specimens from acute and convalescent COVID-19 originated in the United States, Italy and Spain. T cells, B-cell-depleted T cells, or PBMCs supplied cDNA or gDNA.

Original analysis: Amplification of reference gene primers provided the estimated nucleated cell counts. Sequencing used immunoSEQ multiplex PCR; TCRdb keeps in-frame clones, though not all of them. V and J calls and clone size are those listed in that table; D and trimming were worked out from the DNA. The table has around 130,000 clones, around 81% seen once; the top ten hold 10% to 13%. This CDR3 contains 16 residues. Germline CDR1 SGDLS, CDR2 YYNGEE. The ends were cut back, 0 bases at V and 1 base at J, with 14 bases in the middle. The clonotype was recovered from a human donor in a cohort sampled during active COVID-19. This chain joins TRBV9 and TRBJ2-7; D is perhaps TRBD2 (7 bases). The specimen was peripheral blood. CDR3: CASSVEGGSSSYEQYF. The CDR3 DNA reads as TGTGCCAGCAGCGTAGAGGGGGGGAGCTCATCCTACGAGCAGTACTTC.